What follows is one TCR beta chain and its context. What it binds is unknown. V was trimmed by 3 bases and J by 0 bases, leaving 12 bases between them. The length of the CDR3 is 16 residues. CDR1 and CDR2 from the germline V gene are MGHDK and SYGVNS. The repertoire was sequenced with immunoSEQ multiplex PCR; TCRdb's copy has only in-frame clones and lacks some. The top ten clones hold approximately 7.1% of a sample with some 41,000 clones, roughly 90% of them seen once. These data belong to a study of graft-versus-host responses after intestinal transplantation. Study details: Transplants were multivisceral, liver-intestinal, or isolated intestinal. Each recipient received anti-thymocyte globulin induction, then tacrolimus and steroids for roughly 3 years.

Study-level results: The study found high graft-versus-host to host-versus-graft clonal ratios in allografts of patients with graft-donor T cell macrochimerism. The recipient marrow held GvH clones, and some of them showed up first in ileum or blood.

The rearrangement links TRBV25-1 to TRBJ1-3; no reliable D call. The clonotype was recovered from a human patient who received an intestinal transplant, so some T cells may come from the graft donor. This sample comprised PBMCs, obtained just under 270 days after transplant. The DNA for the CDR3 is TGTGCCAGCAGTGACCCTAGACACCTCTCTGGAAACACCATATATTTT. It yields the protein CASSDPRHLSGNTIYF.